This TCR beta chain stems from a study of blood T cell repertoires in COVID-19. Across the study: Acute and convalescent COVID-19 specimens originated in the United States, Italy and Spain. T cells, B-cell-depleted T cells, or PBMCs provided the cDNA or gDNA that served as material.

V lost 6 bases to trimming and J lost 9 bases, with 23 bases between them. The CDR3 is 15 residues long. Germline assignment: CDR1 LNHDA and CDR2 SQIVND (reference sequence). Under the authors' procedure: Estimated nucleated cell counts came from reference gene primer amplification. This table comes from immunoSEQ multiplex PCR, and its TCRdb copy is limited to in-frame clones, with some not included. V, J and clone size reflect that table, while D and trimming were determined from the DNA. The repertoire has 150,000 to 200,000 clones, 75% to 90% of them found once; the top ten carry 6.5% to 7.5%. Patients from Seattle were sampled longitudinally, starting during active infection.

The TCR originated in a woman in her 40s with COVID-19, enrolled during active disease. The chain combines TRBV19 with TRBJ2-5; a weak D match, TRBD2 (5 bases). Input material: peripheral blood. The CDR3 coding sequence is TGTGCCAGTAGCAGATCGGACGGTTTCCCGAGGGCCCAGTACTTC. Its translation: CASSRSDGFPRAQYF. The variable domain in full, with the rest retrieved from reference TRBV19 and TRBJ2-5, is DGGITQSPKYLFRKEGQNVTLSCEQNLNHDAMYWYRQDPGQGLRLIYYSQIVNDFQKGDIAEGYSVSREKKESFPLTVTSAQKNPTAFYLCASSRSDGFPRAQYFGPGTRLLVL.